These 15 T cell receptor beta chains originate from one sample sequenced in a study of T cell repertoires in cytomegalovirus infection. No antigens are known for them. Via MiXCR, TCRdb re-called the reads, giving one row per CDR3 protein. Of 380,000 or so distinct CDR3 sequences detected, 34% appear once; the ten largest clones hold roughly 14%. The starting material was cultured PBMCs, obtained from culture after CMV antigen stimulation. These receptors came from a human donor in good health (CMV status not recorded). Some clones in this sample may be carry-over from other donors' samples.

This chain uses TRBV12-3 or TRBV12-4 with TRBJ1-4; D call uncertain. V was clipped by 3 bases and J by 0 bases, with 8 bases between them. CDR3 length: 15 amino acids. In DNA form, the CDR3 reads TGTGCCAGCAGTTTGGATCTGGCAACTAATGAAAAACTGTTTTTT. Translation gives CASSLDLATNEKLFF.

The chain has TRBV10-3 and TRBJ1-5, with a weak D call TRBD1 (5 bases). Trimming left V 4 bases short and J 5 bases short, with 15 bases between. The CDR3 covers 15 residues. Per the germline V gene, CDR1 is ENHRY and CDR2 is SYGVKD. The CDR3 loop reads CAISGSGKLDQPQHF. The CDR3 DNA follows: TGTGCCATCAGTGGGTCAGGGAAATTGGATCAGCCCCAGCATTTT.

This clonotype was detected ten times or more. This chain joins TRBV6-2 or TRBV6-3 and TRBJ2-7; tentative D call: TRBD2 (6 bases). V was pared by 2 bases and J by 2 bases, with 13 bases between. Germline CDR1 reads MNHEY; CDR2 reads SVGEGT. This CDR3 spans 15 amino acids. The CDR3: CASSYPGTFPYEQYV. The CDR3 DNA follows: TGTGCCAGCAGTTACCCCGGGACTTTCCCCTACGAGCAGTACGTC.

With regard to this clonotype: The conserved closing phenylalanine or tryptophan is absent in this CDR3, likely reflecting a read error. V and J are TRBV7-8 and TRBJ2-2; possibly TRBD2 for D (5 bases). The CDR3 extends over 11 amino acids. Germline CDR1 SGHVS, CDR2 FQNEAQ. The CDR3 nucleotides are TGTGCCAGCAGGTGGTCCGGGGTGCTGTTTTGT. It translates to CASRWSGVLFC.

This clonotype was counted between two and nine times. The chain combines TRBV7-9 with TRBJ2-1; D is undetermined. V lost 0 bases to trimming and J lost 2 bases, with 8 bases between them. The CDR3 is made up of 15 amino acids. Germline V gene sequence: CDR1 SEHNR, CDR2 FQNEAQ (reference sequence). The CDR3 DNA reads TGTGCCAGCAGCTTAGCGCGTGGAGCCTACAATGAGCAGTTCTTC. Its translation is CASSLARGAYNEQFF. The full variable domain, with the rest looked up from reference TRBV7-9 and TRBJ2-1, is DTGVSQNPRHKITKRGQNVTFRCDPISEHNRLYWYRQTLGQGPEFLTYFQNEAQLEKSRLLSDRFSAERPKGSFSTLEIQRTEQGDSAMYLCASSLARGAYNEQFFGPGTRLTVL.

This clonotype was seen a few times. The rearrangement uses TRBV6-1 and TRBJ2-5; tentatively, D is TRBD1 or TRBD2 (6 bases each). Per germline, CDR1 MNHNS and CDR2 SASEGT. This CDR3 is built from 14 residues. The V and J ends lost 6 bases and 2 bases respectively, with 13 bases between them. The CDR3 bases are TGTGCCAGCAGGGGAGGACAGTTACAAGAGACCCAGTACTTC. Its translation is CASRGGQLQETQYF.

The V gene is TRBV7-9, the J gene TRBJ2-1; D gene ambiguous. The CDR3 totals 17 residues. V lost 2 bases and J 0 bases, leaving 14 bases between the germline ends. Germline CDR1 and CDR2: SEHNR and FQNEAQ (reference sequence). In nucleotides, the CDR3 is TGTGCCAGCAGCTTACGGGCCTTGAGTAGCTCCTACAATGAGCAGTTCTTC. Translated, it gives CASSLRALSSSYNEQFF.

This sequence joins TRBV19 and TRBJ1-5; possible D gene TRBD1, 5 bases. Germline-derived CDR1 and CDR2 are LNHDA and SQIVND (reference sequence). This CDR3 is built from 17 residues. V lost 7 bases, J lost 6 bases, and 25 bases lay in between. Here the CDR3 reads CASTPNWPPGTGQPQHF. The CDR3 nucleotides read TGTGCCAGTACCCCTAATTGGCCCCCGGGGACGGGTCAGCCCCAGCATTTT.

This chain connects TRBV29-1 to TRBJ2-7; maybe TRBD2 (5 bases). The CDR3 length is 12 residues. V lost 3 bases to trimming and J lost 7 bases, with 13 bases between them. CDR1 is SQVTM, CDR2 ANQGSEA, per germline. CDR3 residues: CSVEGSGSEQYF. The CDR3 coding sequence is TGCAGCGTTGAGGGAAGTGGGAGTGAGCAGTACTTC.

This chain connects TRBV9 to TRBJ1-2; tentative D call: TRBD1 (6 bases). The CDR3 consists of 15 residues. Germline CDR1 SGDLS, CDR2 YYNGEE. V shed 4 bases and J shed 4 bases, with 17 bases lying between them. CDR3 sequence reads: CASSPETGMSYGYTF. As DNA, the CDR3 is TGTGCCAGCAGCCCCGAGACAGGAATGAGCTATGGCTACACCTTC.

The rearrangement links TRBV20-1 to TRBJ2-3, with a possible D match to TRBD1 (6 bases). The CDR3 contains 16 residues. Germline V CDR1 and CDR2: DFQATT, SNEGSKA (reference sequence). Trimming cost V 2 bases and J 2 bases, with 17 bases left between them. CDR3 in DNA: TGCAGTGCTAGATGGGGGCCTGGGGGTTCCACAGATACGCAGTATTTT. Translation: CSARWGPGGSTDTQYF.

This clonotype was found a few times. The V gene is TRBV7-3, the J gene TRBJ2-6; 10 bases are shared with TRBD1. J gave up 3 bases and V 5 bases, and 7 bases lay outside the gene matches. Germline V CDR1 and CDR2: SGHTA, FQGTGA. The CDR3 covers 17 residues. The CDR3 DNA reads as TGTGCCAGCAGCCGACAGGACAGGGGGAGTGGGGCCAACGTCCTGACTTTC. This translates into CASSRQDRGSGANVLTF. The complete variable domain, with remaining parts taken from reference TRBV7-3 and TRBJ2-6, reads GAGVSQTPSNKVTEKGKYVELRCDPISGHTALYWYRQSLGQGPEFLIYFQGTGAADDSGLPNDRFFAVRPEGSVSTLKIQRTERGDSAVYLCASSRQDRGSGANVLTFGAGSRLTVL.

This clonotype showed up just once. This sequence joins TRBV4-1 and TRBJ1-4; D is unresolved. Looked up from germline, CDR1 is MGHRA and CDR2 is YSYEKL. CDR3 length: 15 residues. Trimming shortened V by 1 base and J by 5 bases, and 11 bases separated the two germline ends. The CDR3 sequence is CASSQAPITNEKLFF. In DNA form, the CDR3 reads TGCGCCAGCAGCCAAGCACCGATCACCAATGAAAAACTGTTTTTT.

The chain combines TRBV2 with TRBJ2-2; 8 positions agree with TRBD1. Per the germline V gene, CDR1 is SNHLY and CDR2 is FYNNEI. V lost 7 bases to trimming and J lost 4 bases; unmatched junction nucleotides: 8. This CDR3 is 15 amino acids long. The CDR3 DNA follows: TGTGCCAGCATTCAGGACAGGGCTTCCACCGGGGAGCTGTTTTTT. It translates to CASIQDRASTGELFF.

J is TRBJ2-3 and V is TRBV18; TRBD2 aligns across 7 bases. The germline gives CDR1 KGHSH, CDR2 LQKENI. The CDR3 totals 14 residues. The V segment lost 3 bases and the J segment 2 bases; nucleotides outside the gene matches: 2. CDR3 in amino acids: CASSPAGATDTQYF. As DNA, the CDR3 is TGTGCCAGCTCACCGGCGGGAGCCACAGATACGCAGTATTTT.